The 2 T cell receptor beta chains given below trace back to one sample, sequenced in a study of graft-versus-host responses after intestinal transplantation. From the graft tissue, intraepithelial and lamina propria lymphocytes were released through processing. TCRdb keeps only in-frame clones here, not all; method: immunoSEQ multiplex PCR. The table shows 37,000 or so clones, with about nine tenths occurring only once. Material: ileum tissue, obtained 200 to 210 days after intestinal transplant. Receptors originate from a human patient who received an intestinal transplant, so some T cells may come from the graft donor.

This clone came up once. CDR3 DNA sequence: TGTGCCAGCAGTCTCGGGACAGGCTACGAGCAGTACTTC. As protein: CASSLGTGYEQYF. This chain joins TRBV27 and TRBJ2-7; TRBD1 matches 8 bases. Trimming took 5 bases from V and 3 from J; bases not matched to a gene: 3. CDR1 and CDR2 from the germline V gene are MNHEY and SMNVEV (reference sequence). The CDR3 consists of 13 residues.

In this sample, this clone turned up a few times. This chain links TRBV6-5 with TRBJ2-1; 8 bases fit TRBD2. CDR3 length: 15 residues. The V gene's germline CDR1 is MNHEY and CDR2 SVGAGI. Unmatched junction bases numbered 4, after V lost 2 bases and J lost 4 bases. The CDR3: CASSYAGGGYNEQFF. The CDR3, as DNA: TGTGCCAGCAGTTACGCGGGAGGAGGGTACAATGAGCAGTTCTTC.